This T cell receptor (beta chain) originates from a study of CD8 T cells in ankylosing spondylitis. Regarding the study as a whole: Blood of patients with ankylosing spondylitis appeared to be characterized by a TCR beta motif of eight highly homologous variants. Enrichment of disease-linked clones was reportedly significant in matched ankylosing spondylitis synovial fluid.

This clonotype was counted at least ten times. What it binds is unknown. Quantitative molecular-barcoded 5'-RACE generated the TCR beta libraries. Using its own MiXCR run on the 5' RACE reads, TCRdb lists one record per CDR3 protein. The sample includes over 150,000 distinct CDR3 sequences, more than 10% seen only once; the top ten take about 15%. The length of the CDR3 is 15 residues. Trimming pared 4 bases from V and 4 bases from J, leaving 16 bases between. Germline CDR1 and CDR2: MNHEY and SMNVEV (reference sequence). Sequences were obtained from blood, either unsorted or a sorted T cell fraction (not recorded which). The chain combines TRBV27 with TRBJ2-5, with D possibly matching TRBD2 (5 bases). The source is a male donor with ankylosing spondylitis or in good health (not recorded which). CDR3 protein: CASSSRAVSGETQYF. CDR3 coding DNA: TGTGCCAGCAGTTCCCGAGCGGTTTCGGGAGAGACCCAGTACTTC.